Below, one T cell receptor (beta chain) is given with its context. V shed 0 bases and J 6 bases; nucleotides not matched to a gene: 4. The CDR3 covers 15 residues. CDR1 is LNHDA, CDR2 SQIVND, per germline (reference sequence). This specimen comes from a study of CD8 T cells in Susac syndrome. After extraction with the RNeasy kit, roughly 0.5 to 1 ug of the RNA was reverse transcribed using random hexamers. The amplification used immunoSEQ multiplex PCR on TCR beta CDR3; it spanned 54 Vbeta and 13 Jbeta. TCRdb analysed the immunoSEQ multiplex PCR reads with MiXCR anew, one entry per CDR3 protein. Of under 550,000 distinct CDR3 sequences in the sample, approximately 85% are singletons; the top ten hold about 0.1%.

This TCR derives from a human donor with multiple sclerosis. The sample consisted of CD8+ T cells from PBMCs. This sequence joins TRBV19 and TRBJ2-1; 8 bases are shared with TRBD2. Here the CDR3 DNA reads TGTGCCAGTAGTATAGACGGGGGGGGACTCAATGAGCAGTTCTTC. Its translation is CASSIDGGGLNEQFF. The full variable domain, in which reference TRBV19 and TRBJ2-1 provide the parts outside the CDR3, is DGGITQSPKYLFRKEGQNVTLSCEQNLNHDAMYWYRQDPGQGLRLIYYSQIVNDFQKGDIAEGYSVSREKKESFPLTVTSAQKNPTAFYLCASSIDGGGLNEQFFGPGTRLTVL.